This T cell receptor (beta chain) stems from a study of T cells in Graves' hyperthyroidism and ophthalmopathy. Whole-study context: Upon initial diagnosis and before any treatment, peripheral blood was collected. General study results and limits: In blood, most of the thyroid clonotypes expanded above 0.001 were also present. The model's output predicted ophthalmopathy at a median of roughly seven months prior to onset.

This clonotype was recorded only once. The antigen remains undetermined. Germline V lookup: CDR1 LGHDT, CDR2 YNNKEL (reference sequence). This CDR3 is 15 amino acids long. V was pared by 0 bases and J by 1 base, with 2 bases of the junction left unmatched. RNA transcripts served as the template for amplifying TCR beta CDR3 regions. Initially, a first-round RT-PCR of the TCR CDR3 employed the HTBI primer set. From the multiplex PCR reads, TCRdb called clonotypes with MiXCR, one entry per CDR3 protein. The sample records 250,000 to 350,000 distinct CDR3 sequences, about a sixth being singletons. The sequenced sample was blood. The chain uses TRBV3-1 and TRBJ2-7; 8 bases match TRBD1. This TCR derives from an older woman with Graves' ophthalmopathy. The CDR3 region has the DNA TGTGCCAGCAGCCAAGACAGGGGGCTATCCTACGAGCAGTACTTC. The encoded protein is CASSQDRGLSYEQYF.